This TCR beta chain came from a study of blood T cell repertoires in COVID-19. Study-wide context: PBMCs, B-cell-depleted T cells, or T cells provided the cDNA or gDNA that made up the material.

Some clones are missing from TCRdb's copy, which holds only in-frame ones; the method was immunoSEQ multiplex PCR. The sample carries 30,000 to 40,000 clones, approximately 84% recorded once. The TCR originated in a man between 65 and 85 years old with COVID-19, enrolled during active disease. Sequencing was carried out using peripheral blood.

The CDR3 DNA follows: TGTGCCAGCAGTGGATGGACAGAATCTAACACCGGGGAGCTGTTTTTT. The encoded protein is CASSGWTESNTGELFF. The chain couples TRBV6-1 to TRBJ2-2; TRBD1 might be the D (6 bases). The CDR3 runs to 16 residues. Germline CDR1 and CDR2: MNHNS and SASEGT. Trimming shortened V by 4 bases and J by 2 bases, and 14 bases separated the two germline ends.